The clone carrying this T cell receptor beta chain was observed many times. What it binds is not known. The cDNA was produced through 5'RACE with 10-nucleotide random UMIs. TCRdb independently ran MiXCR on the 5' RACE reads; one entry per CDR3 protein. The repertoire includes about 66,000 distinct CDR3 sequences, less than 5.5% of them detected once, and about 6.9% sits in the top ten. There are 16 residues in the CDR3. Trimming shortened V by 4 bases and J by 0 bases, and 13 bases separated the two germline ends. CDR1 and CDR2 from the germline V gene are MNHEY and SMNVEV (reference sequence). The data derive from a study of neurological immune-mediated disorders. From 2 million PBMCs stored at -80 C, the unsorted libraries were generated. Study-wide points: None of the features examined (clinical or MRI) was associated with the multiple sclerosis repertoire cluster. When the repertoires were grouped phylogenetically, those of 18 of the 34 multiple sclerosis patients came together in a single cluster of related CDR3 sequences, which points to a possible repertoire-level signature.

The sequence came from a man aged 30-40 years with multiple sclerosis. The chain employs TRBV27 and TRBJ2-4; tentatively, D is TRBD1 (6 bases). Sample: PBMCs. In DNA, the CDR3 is TGTGCCAGCAGTTCTCCAGGGGAACTAGCCAAAAACATTCAGTACTTC. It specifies CASSSPGELAKNIQYF.